The clone carrying this T cell receptor beta chain was detected only a few times. This CDR3 is 15 amino acids long. Germline loops: CDR1 LGHNA, CDR2 YSLEER. Trimming took 4 bases from V and 6 from J, leaving 16 bases between them. These data originate in a study of blood T cells in healthy people across ages. Then a second PCR, running roughly 6 to 11 cycles, was carried out with a sample-barcoded 5' primer and a J-beta primer mix. Via MiXCR, TCRdb re-called the 5' RACE reads, giving one row per CDR3 protein. The sample carries about 1,500,000 distinct CDR3 sequences, over 25% recorded once. The chain uses TRBV4-3 and TRBJ2-1, with a tentative D call TRBD2 (6 bases). The TCR was taken from a woman under 40 in good health. Sequencing used blood. The CDR3 protein is CASSRAGLKANEQFF. The CDR3 DNA is TGCGCCAGCAGCCGGGCGGGGTTAAAGGCCAATGAGCAGTTCTTC.